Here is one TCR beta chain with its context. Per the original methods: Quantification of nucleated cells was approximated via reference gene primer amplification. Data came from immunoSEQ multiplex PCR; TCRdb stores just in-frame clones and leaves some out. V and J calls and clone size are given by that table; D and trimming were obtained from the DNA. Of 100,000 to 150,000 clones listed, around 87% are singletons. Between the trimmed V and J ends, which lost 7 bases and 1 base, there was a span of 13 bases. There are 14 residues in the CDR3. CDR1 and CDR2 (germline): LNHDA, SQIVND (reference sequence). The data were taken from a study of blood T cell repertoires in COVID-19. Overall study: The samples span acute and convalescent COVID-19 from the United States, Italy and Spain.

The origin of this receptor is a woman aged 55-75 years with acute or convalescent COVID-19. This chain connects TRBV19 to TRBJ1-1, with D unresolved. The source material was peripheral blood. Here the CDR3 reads CASMQSGRNTEAFF. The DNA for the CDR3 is TGTGCCAGTATGCAGTCAGGCCGGAACACTGAAGCTTTCTTT.